The clone carrying this TCR beta chain was counted only a few times. As yet, its antigen is unknown. Making use of molecular barcodes, quantitative 5'-RACE generated TCR beta libraries. TCRdb ran MiXCR on the 5' RACE reads and lists one entry per CDR3 protein. This repertoire shows approximately 540,000 distinct CDR3 sequences, about 12% found once; its top ten account for about 6.5%. This CDR3 contains 11 residues. Germline lookup yields CDR1 DFQATT and CDR2 SNEGSKA (reference sequence). Trimming stripped 3 bases from V and 0 bases from J, with 2 bases between. The record originates from a study of CD8 T cells in ankylosing spondylitis. Study results and limitations: Previously reported in reactive arthritis synovial fluid and blood were some of the motif variants. Enrichment of disease-linked clones was reportedly significant in matched ankylosing spondylitis synovial fluid. A TCR beta motif of about 8 highly homologous variants appeared characteristic of ankylosing spondylitis blood. Disease-associated clones were CD8+ and fairly uncommon in peripheral blood.

Sequencing was done on a sample of blood, either unsorted or a sorted T cell fraction (not recorded which). The V call is TRBV20-1, the J call TRBJ2-5; D remains ambiguous. The TCR comes from a male donor with ankylosing spondylitis. The CDR3 loop reads CSASYQETQYF. In nucleotides, the CDR3 is TGCAGTGCTAGTTACCAAGAGACCCAGTACTTC.